Listed below are T cell receptor beta chains from one sample, sequenced in a study of T cells in Graves' hyperthyroidism and ophthalmopathy. TCRdb independently ran MiXCR on the multiplex PCR reads; one entry per CDR3 protein. The sample has under 400,000 distinct CDR3 sequences; roughly 13% are singletons. Sequencing was carried out using blood. The receptors come from a woman aged 55-70 years with Graves' hyperthyroidism. CDR3s include the opening cysteine and the closing phenylalanine or tryptophan. The D gene is left open where the match is weak. Clone size is not always given. Where it is, it says once, few, many or a class for expanded clones.

v_call: TRBV5-1; d_call: -; clone_size: -; cdr3_length: 14; j_call: TRBJ1-2; cdr3_nt: TGCGCCAGCAGCGCCCGACAGACTAACTATGGCTACACCTTC; cdr3_aa: CASSARQTNYGYTF
v_call: TRBV6-5; d_call: -; clone_size: -; cdr3_length: 14; j_call: TRBJ1-1; cdr3_nt: TGTGCCAGCAGTTACGCACAGAAGAACACTGAAGCTTTCTTT; cdr3_aa: CASSYAQKNTEAFF
v_call: TRBV7-9; d_call: TRBD2; clone_size: -; cdr3_length: 16; j_call: TRBJ2-2; cdr3_nt: TGTGCCAGCAGCTTATCAGCGGGAGTTTACACCGGGGAGCTGTTTTTT; cdr3_aa: CASSLSAGVYTGELFF
v_call: TRBV12-3/TRBV12-4; d_call: -; clone_size: few; cdr3_length: 16; j_call: TRBJ2-7; cdr3_nt: TGTGCCAGCAGTAAGGGTGGGCAGCCGTATACCTACGAGCGGTACTTC; cdr3_aa: CASSKGGQPYTYERYF
v_call: TRBV29-1; d_call: -; clone_size: many; cdr3_length: 13; j_call: TRBJ1-1; cdr3_nt: TGCAGCGCCCAAAGGCTAGTTAACACTGAAGCTTTCTTT; cdr3_aa: CSAQRLVNTEAFF
v_call: TRBV12-3/TRBV12-4; d_call: -; clone_size: many; cdr3_length: 15; j_call: TRBJ2-3; cdr3_nt: TGTGCCAGCAGTTTGCTGTCTTTTAGCACAGATACGCAGTATTTT; cdr3_aa: CASSLLSFSTDTQYF
v_call: TRBV11-3; d_call: TRBD2; clone_size: many; cdr3_length: 20; j_call: TRBJ2-7; cdr3_nt: TGTGCCAGCAGCCCGAGAGGGTGGCAGCTTAGCGGGAATAGGTCCTACGAGCAGTACTTC; cdr3_aa: CASSPRGWQLSGNRSYEQYF
v_call: TRBV2; d_call: TRBD1; clone_size: few; cdr3_length: 16; j_call: TRBJ2-1; cdr3_nt: TGTGCCAGCAGTGAACCACCGCAGGGGGCGTACCATGAGCAGTTCTTC; cdr3_aa: CASSEPPQGAYHEQFF
v_call: TRBV20-1; d_call: TRBD2; clone_size: many; cdr3_length: 14; j_call: TRBJ2-1; cdr3_nt: TGCAGTGCTAAGTCAGCGGGAGGGTACAATGAGCAGTTCTTC; cdr3_aa: CSAKSAGGYNEQFF
v_call: TRBV10-2; d_call: -; clone_size: many; cdr3_length: 15; j_call: TRBJ2-3; cdr3_nt: TGCGCCAGCAGTGAGATTAGGCCTCCGACAGATACGCAGTATTTT; cdr3_aa: CASSEIRPPTDTQYF
v_call: TRBV13; d_call: -; clone_size: many; cdr3_length: 12; j_call: TRBJ2-2; cdr3_nt: TGTGCCAGCAGCTTCAGGACCGGGGAGCTGTTTTTT; cdr3_aa: CASSFRTGELFF
v_call: TRBV19; d_call: -; clone_size: few; cdr3_length: 19; j_call: TRBJ1-1; cdr3_nt: TGTGCCAGTAGTATCCGGCCGCCCCCGAAAACAGGGAAGAACACTGAAGCTTTCTTT; cdr3_aa: CASSIRPPPKTGKNTEAFF
v_call: TRBV12-5; d_call: -; clone_size: -; cdr3_length: 16; j_call: TRBJ1-1; cdr3_nt: TGTGCTAGTGGTTTGGTCGGAACCACAGCGAACACTGAAGCTTTCTTT; cdr3_aa: CASGLVGTTANTEAFF
v_call: TRBV7-9; d_call: TRBD1; clone_size: -; cdr3_length: 14; j_call: TRBJ1-1; cdr3_nt: TGTGCCAGTGTGAAATACAGGGGGAACACTGAAGCTTTCTTT; cdr3_aa: CASVKYRGNTEAFF
v_call: TRBV20-1; d_call: TRBD2; clone_size: many; cdr3_length: 17; j_call: TRBJ2-1; cdr3_nt: TGCAGTGCTAGTGGACTAGCGGGAGGCCCCAGCTACAATGAGCAGTTCTTC; cdr3_aa: CSASGLAGGPSYNEQFF
v_call: TRBV6-5; d_call: -; clone_size: -; cdr3_length: 14; j_call: TRBJ1-2; cdr3_nt: TGTGCCAGCAGTTACTCGGGGAGGAGAGGTGGCTACACCTTC; cdr3_aa: CASSYSGRRGGYTF
v_call: TRBV10-3; d_call: -; clone_size: many; cdr3_length: 17; j_call: TRBJ1-1; cdr3_nt: TGTGCCATCAGTGCAAAGGAAAGAAGGGGCCCGGACACTGAAGCTTTCTTT; cdr3_aa: CAISAKERRGPDTEAFF
v_call: TRBV10-3; d_call: -; clone_size: many; cdr3_length: 14; j_call: TRBJ1-1; cdr3_nt: TGTGCCATCAGTGACAGGGACCAGAACACTGAAGCTTTCTTT; cdr3_aa: CAISDRDQNTEAFF
v_call: TRBV19; d_call: TRBD2; clone_size: many; cdr3_length: 18; j_call: TRBJ2-1; cdr3_nt: TGTGCCAGTAGTATAGTGGGAGTAGCGGGAGGGTCCTACAATGAGCAGTTCTTC; cdr3_aa: CASSIVGVAGGSYNEQFF
v_call: TRBV11-2; d_call: -; clone_size: many; cdr3_length: 16; j_call: TRBJ2-1; cdr3_nt: TGTGCCAGCAGCTGGTCGGCGGGCAATACGTACAATGAGCAGTTCTTC; cdr3_aa: CASSWSAGNTYNEQFF
v_call: TRBV5-1; d_call: TRBD1; clone_size: many; cdr3_length: 15; j_call: TRBJ1-2; cdr3_nt: TGCGCCAGCAAAAATCCAGAGGGACAGATCGGTGGCTACACCTTC; cdr3_aa: CASKNPEGQIGGYTF
v_call: TRBV18; d_call: -; clone_size: many; cdr3_length: 13; j_call: TRBJ2-1; cdr3_nt: TGTGCCAGCTCACCACCAAGGACAAAGGAGCAGTTCTTC; cdr3_aa: CASSPPRTKEQFF
v_call: TRBV5-1; d_call: -; clone_size: many; cdr3_length: 12; j_call: TRBJ1-2; cdr3_nt: TGCGCCAGCAGCTTGGAGGTGGATGGCTACACCTTC; cdr3_aa: CASSLEVDGYTF
v_call: TRBV6-1; d_call: TRBD1; clone_size: few; cdr3_length: 14; j_call: TRBJ1-4; cdr3_nt: TGTGCCAGCAGTCCCGGGACAGAGGATGAAAAACTGTTTTTT; cdr3_aa: CASSPGTEDEKLFF
v_call: TRBV30; d_call: -; clone_size: many; cdr3_length: 14; j_call: TRBJ2-7; cdr3_nt: TGTGCCTGGAGGGAACCAGGGCGGTCCTTGGAGCAGTACTTC; cdr3_aa: CAWREPGRSLEQYF
v_call: TRBV19; d_call: -; clone_size: -; cdr3_length: 15; j_call: TRBJ1-1; cdr3_nt: TGTGCCAGTAGTATAGTACAGGGTGCTTCCACTGAAGCTTTCTTT; cdr3_aa: CASSIVQGASTEAFF
v_call: TRBV7-9; d_call: -; clone_size: few; cdr3_length: 15; j_call: TRBJ1-3; cdr3_nt: TGTGCCAGCAGCTTAGAGGGACCCCAGGGAAACACCATATATTTT; cdr3_aa: CASSLEGPQGNTIYF
v_call: TRBV7-2; d_call: -; clone_size: -; cdr3_length: 16; j_call: TRBJ1-5; cdr3_nt: TGTGCCAGCAGCTATCGTCGGACAGTGAGCAATCAGCCCCAGCATTTT; cdr3_aa: CASSYRRTVSNQPQHF
v_call: TRBV2; d_call: TRBD2; clone_size: many; cdr3_length: 14; j_call: TRBJ2-7; cdr3_nt: TGTGCCAGCAAGTCTAGCGGGGACTCCTACGAGCAGTACTTC; cdr3_aa: CASKSSGDSYEQYF
v_call: TRBV27; d_call: TRBD2; clone_size: many; cdr3_length: 15; j_call: TRBJ2-5; cdr3_nt: TGTGCCAGCAGTTTTGGCCTAGCGGGGATGGAGACCCAGTACTTC; cdr3_aa: CASSFGLAGMETQYF
v_call: TRBV7-9; d_call: -; clone_size: -; cdr3_length: 15; j_call: TRBJ1-3; cdr3_nt: TGTGCCGATCCCCCCCGGACTCTTTCTGGAAACACCATATATTTT; cdr3_aa: CADPPRTLSGNTIYF
v_call: TRBV7-9; d_call: TRBD1; clone_size: many; cdr3_length: 14; j_call: TRBJ1-3; cdr3_nt: TGTGCCAGCAGTTTGGACAGGGATGGAAACACCATATATTTT; cdr3_aa: CASSLDRDGNTIYF
v_call: TRBV6-1; d_call: -; clone_size: few; cdr3_length: 14; j_call: TRBJ1-6; cdr3_nt: TGTGCCAGCAGTCTCGACAGGAGGGTTTCACCCCTCCACTTT; cdr3_aa: CASSLDRRVSPLHF
v_call: TRBV14; d_call: -; clone_size: few; cdr3_length: 11; j_call: TRBJ2-2; cdr3_nt: TGTGCCAGCAGCCGCCTCGGGGAGCTGTTTTTT; cdr3_aa: CASSRLGELFF
v_call: TRBV6-1; d_call: -; clone_size: many; cdr3_length: 12; j_call: TRBJ1-2; cdr3_nt: TGTGCCAGTAGTTTTGAAAACTATGGCTACACCTTC; cdr3_aa: CASSFENYGYTF
v_call: TRBV7-9; d_call: -; clone_size: many; cdr3_length: 15; j_call: TRBJ1-5; cdr3_nt: TGTGCCAGCAGCTTAGCAGGGAGCCGTGATCAGCCCCAGCATTTT; cdr3_aa: CASSLAGSRDQPQHF
v_call: TRBV7-2; d_call: -; clone_size: -; cdr3_length: 14; j_call: TRBJ1-1; cdr3_nt: TGTGCCAGCAGCTCCCTGGGGGGCTTAGCTGAAGCTTTCTTT; cdr3_aa: CASSSLGGLAEAFF
v_call: TRBV6-1; d_call: TRBD1; clone_size: many; cdr3_length: 14; j_call: TRBJ2-7; cdr3_nt: TGTGCCAGCAGGTCTCCAGGGGGCCCCTACGAGCAGTACTTC; cdr3_aa: CASRSPGGPYEQYF
v_call: TRBV7-2; d_call: TRBD1; clone_size: -; cdr3_length: 16; j_call: TRBJ1-2; cdr3_nt: TGTGCCAGCAGCTCGCCCGTCCAGGGGGCCTCCTATGGCTACACCTTC; cdr3_aa: CASSSPVQGASYGYTF
v_call: TRBV30; d_call: TRBD2; clone_size: many; cdr3_length: 11; j_call: TRBJ2-7; cdr3_nt: TGTGCCTGCGGACTAGCGTACGAGCAGTACTTC; cdr3_aa: CACGLAYEQYF
v_call: TRBV11-2; d_call: TRBD2; clone_size: many; cdr3_length: 13; j_call: TRBJ2-5; cdr3_nt: TGTGCCAGCAGTCGGACTAGTCAAGAGACCCAGTACTTC; cdr3_aa: CASSRTSQETQYF
v_call: TRBV12-3/TRBV12-4; d_call: TRBD1; clone_size: many; cdr3_length: 13; j_call: TRBJ2-7; cdr3_nt: TGTGCCAGCAGTTTTGCACAGGGGCACGAGCAGTACTTC; cdr3_aa: CASSFAQGHEQYF
v_call: TRBV7-9; d_call: TRBD2; clone_size: -; cdr3_length: 17; j_call: TRBJ2-3; cdr3_nt: TGTGCCAGCAGCCCGGGGGGGACTAGCGGGAGAGCGAATACGCAGTATTTT; cdr3_aa: CASSPGGTSGRANTQYF
v_call: TRBV9; d_call: -; clone_size: few; cdr3_length: 14; j_call: TRBJ2-1; cdr3_nt: TGTGCCAGCAGCGTGGGGTACGATAACAATGAGCAGTTCTTC; cdr3_aa: CASSVGYDNNEQFF
v_call: TRBV11-2; d_call: -; clone_size: many; cdr3_length: 13; j_call: TRBJ2-1; cdr3_nt: TGTGCCAGCAGCCCCGGACTCTACAATGAGCAGTTCTTC; cdr3_aa: CASSPGLYNEQFF
v_call: TRBV30; d_call: -; clone_size: many; cdr3_length: 14; j_call: TRBJ1-1; cdr3_nt: TGTGCCTGGAGAAGGTCCCCAATGAACACTGAAGCTTTCTTT; cdr3_aa: CAWRRSPMNTEAFF
v_call: TRBV2; d_call: -; clone_size: many; cdr3_length: 15; j_call: TRBJ2-2; cdr3_nt: TGTGCCAGCAGTAGAGCCCAAGTCGGTGCCGGGGAGCTGTTTTTT; cdr3_aa: CASSRAQVGAGELFF
v_call: TRBV5-4; d_call: -; clone_size: -; cdr3_length: 16; j_call: TRBJ2-1; cdr3_nt: TGTGCCAGCATCCCCGGGGGTCGCGCAGGTAGGAATGAGCAGTTCTTC; cdr3_aa: CASIPGGRAGRNEQFF
v_call: TRBV6-1; d_call: -; clone_size: many; cdr3_length: 13; j_call: TRBJ2-7; cdr3_nt: TGTGCCAGCAGTCGCACTAGGTACTACGAGCAGTACTTC; cdr3_aa: CASSRTRYYEQYF
v_call: TRBV7-9; d_call: -; clone_size: many; cdr3_length: 12; j_call: TRBJ2-1; cdr3_nt: TGTGCCAGCAGGGGCTACGACAATGAGCAGTTCTTC; cdr3_aa: CASRGYDNEQFF
v_call: TRBV3-1; d_call: -; clone_size: few; cdr3_length: 14; j_call: TRBJ1-1; cdr3_nt: TGTGCCAGCAGCCCTCTAACCCGGGGGGGTGAAGCTTTCTTT; cdr3_aa: CASSPLTRGGEAFF
v_call: TRBV2; d_call: TRBD2; clone_size: many; cdr3_length: 15; j_call: TRBJ2-1; cdr3_nt: TGTGCCAGCAGCGCCGGGACTAGCAGTCTTGCTGAGCAGTTCTTC; cdr3_aa: CASSAGTSSLAEQFF
v_call: TRBV12-5; d_call: -; clone_size: -; cdr3_length: 17; j_call: TRBJ1-3; cdr3_nt: TGTGCTAGTGGTTTGGTACTCGGGGGCGTCTCTGGAAACACCATATATTTT; cdr3_aa: CASGLVLGGVSGNTIYF
v_call: TRBV6-1; d_call: -; clone_size: many; cdr3_length: 16; j_call: TRBJ2-7; cdr3_nt: TGTGCCAGCAGGACCGCCTGGCGGGGAACGGCCTACGAGCAGTACTTC; cdr3_aa: CASRTAWRGTAYEQYF
v_call: TRBV12-5; d_call: -; clone_size: -; cdr3_length: 16; j_call: TRBJ1-3; cdr3_nt: TGTGCTAGTGGTTTGCTCGGGGCATTCGCGGGAAACACCATATATTTT; cdr3_aa: CASGLLGAFAGNTIYF
v_call: TRBV4-2; d_call: -; clone_size: -; cdr3_length: 18; j_call: TRBJ2-2; cdr3_nt: TGTGCCAGCAGCCAAGATCCCCCACAGGGCTCTCGCAGCGGGGAGCTGTTTTTT; cdr3_aa: CASSQDPPQGSRSGELFF
v_call: TRBV5-6; d_call: TRBD1; clone_size: -; cdr3_length: 15; j_call: TRBJ2-7; cdr3_nt: TGTGCCAGCTTCGACGGACAGGGGTTTTCCTACGAGCAGTACTTC; cdr3_aa: CASFDGQGFSYEQYF